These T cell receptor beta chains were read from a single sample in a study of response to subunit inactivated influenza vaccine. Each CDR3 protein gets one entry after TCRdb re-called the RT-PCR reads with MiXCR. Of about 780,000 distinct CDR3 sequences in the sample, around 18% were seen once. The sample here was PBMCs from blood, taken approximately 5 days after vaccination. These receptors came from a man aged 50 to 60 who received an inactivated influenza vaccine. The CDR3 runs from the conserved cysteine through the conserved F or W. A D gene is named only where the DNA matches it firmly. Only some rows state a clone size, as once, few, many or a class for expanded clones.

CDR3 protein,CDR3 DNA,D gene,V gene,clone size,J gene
CASSLGRGYSYEQYF,TGTGCCAGCAGCTTAGGGCGGGGATACTCCTACGAGCAGTACTTC,.,TRBV7-6,many,TRBJ2-7
CASSQESGRAYEQYF,TGCGCCAGCAGCCAAGAGTCAGGGAGGGCCTACGAGCAGTACTTC,TRBD2,TRBV4-3,few,TRBJ2-7
CASSPGQLETQYF,TGTGCCAGCAGCCCAGGACAGCTGGAGACCCAGTACTTC,.,TRBV7-2,few,TRBJ2-5
CASSQDPPGGTGRVTEAFF,TGCGCCAGCAGCCAAGACCCCCCTGGCGGGACAGGGAGGGTGACTGAAGCTTTCTTT,TRBD1,TRBV4-3,few,TRBJ1-1
CASRPTVDTDTQYF,TGCGCCAGCAGGCCAACGGTTGACACAGATACGCAGTATTTT,.,TRBV5-1,many,TRBJ2-3
CASSLGPGARNTEAFF,TGTGCCAGCAGCTTAGGACCAGGGGCCCGGAACACTGAAGCTTTCTTT,.,TRBV7-2,few,TRBJ1-1
CASRDSSDYEQYF,TGTGCCAGCAGAGACAGCTCCGACTACGAGCAGTACTTC,.,TRBV6-1,.,TRBJ2-7
CSVVLTGFGLAVWTSYEQYF,TGCAGCGTTGTGTTGACTGGGTTTGGACTAGCGGTCTGGACTTCCTACGAGCAGTACTTC,TRBD2,TRBV29-1,few,TRBJ2-7
CASSKPLAGSGNEQFF,TGCGCCAGCAGCAAACCACTAGCGGGGTCAGGCAATGAGCAGTTCTTC,TRBD2,TRBV5-1,few,TRBJ2-1
CSARDMRGSPTQYF,TGCAGTGCTAGAGATATGCGGGGTAGCCCCACCCAGTACTTC,.,TRBV20-1,.,TRBJ2-5